The 5 T cell receptor beta chains below come from one sample, sequenced in a study of Graves' ophthalmopathy and Graves' hyperthyroidism. TCR beta CDR3 regions were amplified from RNA transcripts. The workflow started with a first-round RT-PCR run with HTBI primers and then moved on to a second-round multiplex PCR. TCRdb recomputed calls from the multiplex PCR reads with MiXCR, one row per CDR3 protein. The top ten clones hold roughly 7% of a sample with 300,000 to 500,000 distinct CDR3 sequences, 15% to 19% of them seen once. Sequencing was performed on peripheral blood. The source is a woman aged 18 to 35 with stable Graves' hyperthyroidism.

This clonotype has at least ten counts. V gene TRBV12-3 or TRBV12-4 combines with J gene TRBJ2-7; 7 bases match TRBD1. The ends lost 4 bases at V and 2 bases at J; junction bases unmatched: 5. The CDR3 is made up of 14 amino acids. The CDR3 DNA follows: TGTGCCAGCAGTTCCGACAGGGCCCCCTACGAGCAGTACTTC. Translated: CASSSDRAPYEQYF.

V is TRBV6-1 and J is TRBJ1-2, with 10 bases fitting TRBD1. In germline, CDR1 is MNHNS, CDR2 SASEGT. This CDR3 is built from 13 residues. J lost 6 bases, V lost 4 bases, and 2 bases had no gene match. CDR3 region: CASSGGTGDGYTF. Written as DNA, the CDR3 is TGTGCCAGCAGTGGAGGGACAGGGGATGGCTACACCTTC.

The table lists this clonotype with a count of one. As the CDR3 is not closed by the conserved phenylalanine or tryptophan, this likely results from a read error. V gene TRBV6-1 combines with J gene TRBJ1-5; D gene unclear. The CDR3 consists of 13 residues. Germline V gene sequence: CDR1 MNHNS, CDR2 SASEGT. The CDR3 nucleotides are TGTGCCAGCACCCAAGCCGGGAATCATCCCCAGCATTTG. Translated, it gives CASTQAGNHPQHL.

In its sample, this clonotype was seen many times. The chain has TRBV2 and TRBJ2-2; a weak D match, TRBD2 (5 bases). V was shortened by 8 bases and J by 0 bases, with 10 bases between the two germline ends. Germline V gene sequence: CDR1 SNHLY, CDR2 FYNNEI. The CDR3 sequence is 14 residues long. The CDR3 spells CASGGRANTGELFF. CDR3 coding DNA: TGTGCCAGCGGAGGACGGGCGAACACCGGGGAGCTGTTTTTT.

A word on this clonotype: The junction and the germline gene differ at one end; a read error may be behind it. The chain employs TRBV6-2 or TRBV6-3 and TRBJ2-6; 9 bases align to TRBD1. The length of the CDR3 is 17 residues. Germline assignment: CDR1 MNHEY and CDR2 SVGEGT. Written as DNA, the CDR3 is TGTGCCAGCAGTTACACAGGGGGCCCATCTGGGGCCAGCGTCCTGACTTTC. It encodes CASSYTGGPSGASVLTF.